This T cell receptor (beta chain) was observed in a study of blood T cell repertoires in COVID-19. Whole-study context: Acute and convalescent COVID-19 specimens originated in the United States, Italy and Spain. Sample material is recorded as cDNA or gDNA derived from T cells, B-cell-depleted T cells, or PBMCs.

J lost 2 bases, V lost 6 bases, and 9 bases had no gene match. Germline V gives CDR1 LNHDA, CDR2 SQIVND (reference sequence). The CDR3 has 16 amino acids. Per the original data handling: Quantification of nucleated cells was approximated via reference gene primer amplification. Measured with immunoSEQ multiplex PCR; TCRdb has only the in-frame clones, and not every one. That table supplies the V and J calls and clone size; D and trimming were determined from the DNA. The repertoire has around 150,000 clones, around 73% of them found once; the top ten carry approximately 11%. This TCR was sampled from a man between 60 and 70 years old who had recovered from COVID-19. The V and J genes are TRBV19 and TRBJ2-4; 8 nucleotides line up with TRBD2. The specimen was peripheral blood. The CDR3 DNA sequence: TGTGCCAGTAGGTTCGGGGGGGGCCTAACCAAAAACATTCAGTACTTC. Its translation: CASRFGGGLTKNIQYF.